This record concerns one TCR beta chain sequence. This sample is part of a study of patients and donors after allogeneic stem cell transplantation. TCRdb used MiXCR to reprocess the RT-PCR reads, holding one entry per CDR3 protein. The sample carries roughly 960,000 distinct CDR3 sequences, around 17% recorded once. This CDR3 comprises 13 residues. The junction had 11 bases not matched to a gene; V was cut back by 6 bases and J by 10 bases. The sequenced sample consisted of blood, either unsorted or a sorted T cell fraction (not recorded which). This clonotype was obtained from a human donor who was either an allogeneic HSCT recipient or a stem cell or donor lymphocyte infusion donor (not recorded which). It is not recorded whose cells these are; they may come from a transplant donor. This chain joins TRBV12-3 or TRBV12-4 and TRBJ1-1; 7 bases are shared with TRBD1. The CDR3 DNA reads TGTGCCAGCAGCCAGGGGGTGGTAGCTTTAGCTTTCTTT. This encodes CASSQGVVALAFF.